This TCR beta chain was profiled in a study of blood T cells in healthy people across ages. Trimming cost V 5 bases and J 8 bases, with 15 bases left between them. CDR3 length: 13 amino acids. The germline V gene encodes CDR1 SGHTA and CDR2 FQGNSA. A second PCR, run for roughly 7 to 11 cycles, used a sample-barcoded 5' primer plus a J-beta primer mix. One entry per CDR3 protein, called by TCRdb with MiXCR from the 5' RACE reads. The table has 780,000 or so distinct CDR3 sequences, about 53% seen once. The chain combines TRBV7-2 with TRBJ1-1; possibly TRBD1 for D (5 bases). The sequencing input was blood. The receptor was isolated from a man older than 75 in good health. The CDR3 region is CASSQGMGREAFF. The CDR3 region has the DNA TGTGCCAGCAGCCAAGGGATGGGACGGGAAGCTTTCTTT. The full variable domain, completed using reference TRBV7-2 and TRBJ1-1, is GAGVSQSPSNKVTEKGKDVELRCDPISGHTALYWYRQSLGQGLEFLIYFQGNSAPDKSGLPSDRFSAERTGGSVSTLTIQRTQQEDSAVYLCASSQGMGREAFFGQGTRLTVV.